Listed here is a single T cell receptor beta chain. Participant age was roughly 18 to 100 years, and participants resided in around 24 US areas. Losses at the gene ends were 2 bases for V and 6 bases for J; bases not matched to a gene: 4. The CDR3 is 16 amino acids. Germline V gives CDR1 MDHEN, CDR2 SYDVKM. The source of the sample is a study of blood T cell repertoires in COVID-19. Clones were sequenced by immunoSEQ multiplex PCR, and TCRdb holds only the in-frame ones, with some missing. The sample contains over 350,000 clones, around 90% of which appear only once. This TCR was recovered from a young woman with acute COVID-19. Sequencing input: PBMCs or T cells enriched from blood (not recorded which). The chain recombines TRBV28 with TRBJ2-1; TRBD2 agrees at 13 bases. The CDR3 spells CASSLDGLAGVNEQFF. The CDR3 DNA follows: TGTGCCAGCAGTTTAGATGGACTAGCGGGAGTCAATGAGCAGTTCTTC.